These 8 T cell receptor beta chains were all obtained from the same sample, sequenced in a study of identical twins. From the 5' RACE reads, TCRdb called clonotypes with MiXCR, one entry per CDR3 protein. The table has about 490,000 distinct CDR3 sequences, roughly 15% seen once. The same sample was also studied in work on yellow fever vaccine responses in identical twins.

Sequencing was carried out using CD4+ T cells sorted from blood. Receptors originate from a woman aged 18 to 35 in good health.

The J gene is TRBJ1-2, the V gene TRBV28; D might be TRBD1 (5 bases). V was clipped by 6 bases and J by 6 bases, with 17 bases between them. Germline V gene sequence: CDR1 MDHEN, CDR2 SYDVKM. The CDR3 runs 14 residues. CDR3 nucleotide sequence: TGTGCCAGCAGCCCCTCCGGGGCCATACATGGCTACACCTTC. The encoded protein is CASSPSGAIHGYTF.

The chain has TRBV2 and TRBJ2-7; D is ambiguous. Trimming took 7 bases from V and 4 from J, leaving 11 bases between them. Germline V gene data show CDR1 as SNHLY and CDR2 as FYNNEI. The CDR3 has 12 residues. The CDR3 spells CASTGYFYEQYF. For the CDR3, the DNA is TGTGCCAGCACCGGCTATTTTTACGAGCAGTACTTC.

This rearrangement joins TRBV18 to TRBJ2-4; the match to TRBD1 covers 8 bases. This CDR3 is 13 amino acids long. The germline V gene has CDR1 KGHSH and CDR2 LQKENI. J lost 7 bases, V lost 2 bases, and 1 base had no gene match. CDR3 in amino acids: CASSPTGGNIQYF. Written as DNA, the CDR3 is TGTGCCAGCTCACCAACAGGGGGTAACATTCAGTACTTC.

The CDR3 sequence is CAISEPSGRTGELFF. The CDR3 bases are TGTGCCATCAGTGAGCCTAGCGGGAGGACCGGGGAGCTGTTTTTT. This rearrangement joins TRBV10-3 to TRBJ2-2, with 11 bases identical to TRBD2. V gave up 2 bases and J gave up 5 bases; unmatched junction bases: 1. The germline CDR1 and CDR2 sequences are ENHRY and SYGVKD. This CDR3 comprises 15 residues.

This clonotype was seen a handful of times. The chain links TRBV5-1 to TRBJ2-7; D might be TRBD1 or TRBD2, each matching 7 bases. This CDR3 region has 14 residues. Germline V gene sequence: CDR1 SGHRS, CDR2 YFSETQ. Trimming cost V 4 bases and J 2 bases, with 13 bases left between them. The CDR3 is CASSPQGGAYEQYV. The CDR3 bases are TGCGCCAGCAGCCCCCAGGGGGGGGCCTACGAGCAGTACGTC.

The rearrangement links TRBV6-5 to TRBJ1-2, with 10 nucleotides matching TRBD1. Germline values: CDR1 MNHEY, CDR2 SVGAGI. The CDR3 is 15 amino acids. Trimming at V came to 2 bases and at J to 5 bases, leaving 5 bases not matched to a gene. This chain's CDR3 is CASSYGQGDWYGYTF. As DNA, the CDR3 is TGTGCCAGCAGTTACGGACAGGGGGACTGGTATGGCTACACCTTC.

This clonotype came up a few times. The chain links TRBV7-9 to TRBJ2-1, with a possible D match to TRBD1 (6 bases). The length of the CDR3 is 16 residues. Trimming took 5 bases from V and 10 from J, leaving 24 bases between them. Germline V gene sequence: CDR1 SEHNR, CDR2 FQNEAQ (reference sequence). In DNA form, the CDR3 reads TGTGCCAGCAGCGCCCGGGACAACCAAGACCCCGGGGAGCAGTTCTTC. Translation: CASSARDNQDPGEQFF.

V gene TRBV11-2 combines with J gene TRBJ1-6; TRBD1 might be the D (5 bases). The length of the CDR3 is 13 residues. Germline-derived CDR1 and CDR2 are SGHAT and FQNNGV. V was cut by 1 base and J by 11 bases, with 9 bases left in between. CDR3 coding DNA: TGTGCCAGCAGCTTAGGCAGGGACCCACCCCTCCACTTT. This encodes CASSLGRDPPLHF.